The T cell receptor beta chain described here comes from a study of cytomegalovirus exposure and HLA in healthy donors. Study-wide points: Available immune exposure information covered CMV serostatus only. In vitro assays verified that a few CMV-associated chains recognized CMV antigens specifically.

Amplification used 60 Vbeta primers and 13 Jbeta primers. Clones were read by immunoSEQ multiplex PCR, and TCRdb kept only the in-frame ones, dropping some. The data show approximately 140,000 clones, roughly four fifths seen once. The CDR3 loop spans 15 amino acids. V trimming: 0 bases; J trimming: 8 bases; junction bases outside the gene matches: 8. Germline V gene data show CDR1 as SGDLS and CDR2 as YYNGEE. Of note for this clone: Its cognate antigen is unknown.

The chain uses TRBV9 and TRBJ2-1; TRBD2 agrees at 7 bases. Sequencing used PBMCs. This clonotype was sampled from a human donor in good health. The CDR3 is CASSVETSGADEQFF. For the CDR3, the DNA is TGTGCCAGCAGCGTAGAGACCAGCGGGGCCGATGAGCAGTTCTTC.